These 3 T cell receptor beta chains were all obtained from the same sample, sequenced in a study of PD-1 blockade in classical Hodgkin lymphoma. This table comes from immunoSEQ multiplex PCR, and its TCRdb copy is limited to in-frame clones, with some not included. Of about 97,000 clones in the sample, over 70% were seen once. The patients all showed relapse after autologous stem cell transplantation, while their brentuximab vedotin exposure varied. The source material was peripheral blood mononuclear cells (PBMCs), sampled at baseline. The receptor set was obtained from a human donor with classical Hodgkin lymphoma.

This chain uses TRBV5-6 with TRBJ2-6; D uncertain. Germline V lookup: CDR1 SGHDT, CDR2 YYEEEE. The CDR3 runs 14 residues. V lost 2 bases and J lost 0, with 3 bases in between. The chain's CDR3 is CASSFPSGANVLTF. The DNA of the CDR3 is TGTGCCAGCAGCTTCCCCTCTGGGGCCAACGTCCTGACTTTC.

The chain joins TRBV28 to TRBJ1-2; D is unclear. The germline V gene has CDR1 MDHEN and CDR2 SYDVKM. V lost 7 bases to trimming and J lost 4 bases, with 10 bases between them. The CDR3 has 12 residues. CDR3 sequence (DNA): TGTGCCAGCAATACAGCGAGCTATGGCTACACCTTC. Its protein is CASNTASYGYTF.

This chain joins TRBV11-2 and TRBJ2-5, with 10 bases identical to TRBD2. This CDR3 is 16 amino acids long. Germline trimming cut 4 bases from V and 5 bases from J; bases unmatched to any gene: 10. CDR1 is SGHAT, CDR2 FQNNGV, per germline. The chain's CDR3 is CASSSEAGGGWETQYF. The CDR3 DNA reads as TGTGCCAGCAGCTCCGAAGCGGGAGGGGGTTGGGAGACCCAGTACTTC. The full variable domain, its missing parts supplied by reference TRBV11-2 and TRBJ2-5, is EAGVAQSPRYKIIEKRQSVAFWCNPISGHATLYWYQQILGQGPKLLIQFQNNGVVDDSQLPKDRFSAERLKGVDSTLKIQPAKLEDSAVYLCASSSEAGGGWETQYFGPGTRLLVL.